Following are 20 T cell receptor beta chains from one sample sequenced in a study of blood T cell repertoires in COVID-19. Clones were read by immunoSEQ multiplex PCR, and TCRdb kept only the in-frame ones, dropping some. The data show about 120,000 clones, 80% to 90% seen once. Sequencing was done on a sample of peripheral blood. Source of these receptors: a man aged 70 or older with active or convalescent COVID-19.

This chain uses TRBV19 with TRBJ1-1; TRBD1 matches 8 bases. Germline V CDR1 and CDR2: LNHDA, SQIVND (reference sequence). V trimming: 6 bases; J trimming: 5 bases; junction bases outside the gene matches: 8. The CDR3 consists of 14 residues. The chain's CDR3 is CASSKTGVETEAFF. In DNA, the CDR3 is TGTGCCAGTAGCAAGACAGGGGTGGAGACTGAAGCTTTCTTT.

In this sample, this clone turned up a few times. The rearrangement links TRBV28 to TRBJ2-1; D call uncertain. The CDR3 spans 11 residues. CDR1 MDHEN and CDR2 SYDVKM come from the germline V gene. V was trimmed by 3 bases and J by 9 bases, leaving 6 bases between them. The CDR3 reads CASSFVGEQFF. CDR3 DNA: TGTGCCAGCAGTTTCGTCGGTGAGCAGTTCTTC.

V and J are TRBV10-3 and TRBJ2-2, with TRBD1 as a possible D gene (5 bases). The germline V and J ends were trimmed by 3 bases and 1 base, with 9 bases remaining between them. The CDR3 is 15 residues long. Germline V gene data show CDR1 as ENHRY and CDR2 as SYGVKD. In nucleotides, the CDR3 is TGTGCCATCAGTGATGGGCAGGGGAACACCGGGGAGCTGTTTTTT. Translation: CAISDGQGNTGELFF.

This clone appeared once. The chain combines TRBV28 with TRBJ1-1; 8 bases are a match to TRBD1. Germline V gives CDR1 MDHEN, CDR2 SYDVKM. This CDR3 has 14 residues. V shed 3 bases and J 8 bases; nucleotides not matched to a gene: 8. DNA of the CDR3: TGTGCCAGCAGTTTCCTTAGACAGGGGACGGAAGCTTTCTTT. Its protein is CASSFLRQGTEAFF. Together with reference TRBV28 and TRBJ1-1, the CDR3 gives the full variable domain: DVKVTQSSRYLVKRTGEKVFLECVQDMDHENMFWYRQDPGLGLRLIYFSYDVKMKEKGDIPEGYSVSREKKERFSLILESASTNQTSMYLCASSFLRQGTEAFFGQGTRLTVV.

The genes are TRBV6-5 and TRBJ2-5, with TRBD1 as a possible D gene (6 bases). This CDR3 contains 13 residues. Germline V gene sequence: CDR1 MNHEY, CDR2 SVGAGI. Deletions cut 6 bases from V and 5 bases from J, with 13 bases between. CDR3 in DNA: TGTGCCAGCAGACTACAGGGCGAGGAGACCCAGTACTTC. Protein sequence: CASRLQGEETQYF.

This clone occurred once. The gene calls are TRBV4-1 and TRBJ2-7, with TRBD1 identical over 9 bases. The germline CDR1 and CDR2 sequences are MGHRA and YSYEKL. Trimming removed 4 bases from V and 6 bases from J; junction bases left unmatched: 7. CDR3 size: 14 residues. CDR3 nucleotide sequence: TGCGCCAGCAGCCTCGGGACAGGGTATACCGAGCAGTACTTC. Translated, it gives CASSLGTGYTEQYF.

The CDR3: CASSSHQKSSRTDTQYF. In DNA, the CDR3 is TGTGCCAGCAGCTCACACCAAAAGTCAAGTCGCACAGATACGCAGTATTTT. The chain recombines TRBV11-2 with TRBJ2-3; D not resolved. The V end was cut by 4 bases, the J end by 1 base, with 18 bases between. This CDR3 comprises 17 residues. Germline-derived CDR1 and CDR2 are SGHAT and FQNNGV. Full variable domain (outside the CDR3, taken from reference TRBV11-2 and TRBJ2-3): EAGVAQSPRYKIIEKRQSVAFWCNPISGHATLYWYQQILGQGPKLLIQFQNNGVVDDSQLPKDRFSAERLKGVDSTLKIQPAKLEDSAVYLCASSSHQKSSRTDTQYFGPGTRLTVL.

The chain links TRBV15 to TRBJ2-7; D is uncertain. Germline V gene data show CDR1 as LNHNV and CDR2 as YYDKDF (reference sequence). This CDR3 is built from 14 residues. Trimming shortened V by 1 base and J by 0 bases, and 7 bases separated the two germline ends. CDR3 DNA sequence: TGTGCCACCAGCAGAGGGAGTAACTCCTACGAGCAGTACTTC. As protein: CATSRGSNSYEQYF.

The chain has TRBV27 and TRBJ1-5; D might be TRBD1 (5 bases). Germline CDR1 is MNHEY and CDR2 is SMNVEV (reference sequence). The CDR3 extends over 17 amino acids. The V end was cut by 5 bases, the J end by 0 bases, with 17 bases between. This chain's CDR3 is CASSAFGGIGSNQPQHF. The CDR3 DNA reads as TGTGCCAGCAGTGCATTCGGGGGAATCGGTAGCAATCAGCCCCAGCATTTT.

This chain connects TRBV12-5 to TRBJ1-6; TRBD1 matches at 7 bases. The junction had 9 bases not matched to a gene; V was cut back by 3 bases and J by 10 bases. The CDR3 has 15 amino acids. Germline-derived CDR1 and CDR2 are LGHNT and FRNRAP. CDR3 bases: TGTGCTAGTGGTTTCCTCACAGGGGAAGGGTCACCCCTCCACTTT. Amino acids: CASGFLTGEGSPLHF.

The chain employs TRBV5-8 and TRBJ1-2; no reliable D call. The CDR3 has 15 residues. Germline CDR1 SGHTS, CDR2 YDEGEE. The V end lost 1 base, the J end lost 6 bases, and 16 bases lay between the germline ends. The CDR3, as DNA: TGTGCCAGCAGCTTGACCCTCGGGAACTGGGATGGCTACACCTTC. This encodes CASSLTLGNWDGYTF.

A few counts support this clone. This chain links TRBV19 with TRBJ1-4; TRBD1 agrees at 7 bases. V shed 6 bases and J 3 bases; nucleotides not matched to a gene: 16. In germline, CDR1 is LNHDA, CDR2 SQIVND (reference sequence). This CDR3 region has 18 residues. The CDR3 spells CASRRGQAVYTANEKLFF. The CDR3, as DNA: TGTGCCAGTAGAAGGGGGCAGGCGGTTTACACGGCTAATGAAAAACTGTTTTTT.

The chain combines TRBV19 with TRBJ1-5, with 7 nucleotides matching TRBD1. Trimming took 5 bases from V and 2 from J; bases not matched to a gene: 12. The CDR3 consists of 17 residues. Germline CDR1 reads LNHDA; CDR2 reads SQIVND (reference sequence). CDR3: CASSPQRTGKGNQPQHF. In DNA form, the CDR3 reads TGTGCCAGTAGTCCTCAGAGGACAGGCAAGGGCAATCAGCCCCAGCATTTT.

The J gene is TRBJ2-7, the V gene TRBV30, with 8 bases aligning to TRBD1. Germline trimming cut 5 bases from V and 3 bases from J; bases unmatched to any gene: 9. Germline V gene sequence: CDR1 GTSNPN, CDR2 SVGIG (reference sequence). The length of the CDR3 is 14 residues. CDR3 protein: CAWGKETGVYEQYF. The CDR3 DNA follows: TGTGCCTGGGGTAAAGAGACAGGGGTCTACGAGCAGTACTTC. Supplemented by reference TRBV30 and TRBJ2-7, the full variable domain reads SQTIHQWPATLVQPVGSPLSLECTVEGTSNPNLYWYRQAAGRGLQLLFYSVGIGQISSEVPQNLSASRPQDRQFILSSKKLLLSDSGFYLCAWGKETGVYEQYFGPGTRLTVT.

This clone came up a few times. V is TRBV24-1 and J is TRBJ2-1; TRBD2 is a possible D gene (5 bases). Trimming took 6 bases from V and 7 from J, leaving 15 bases between them. The CDR3 sequence is 14 residues long. The germline gives CDR1 KGHDR, CDR2 SFDVKD. The CDR3 loop reads CATSPARGKNEQFF. The CDR3 DNA follows: TGTGCCACCAGTCCCGCCCGGGGTAAGAATGAGCAGTTCTTC.

This chain links TRBV5-4 with TRBJ1-6; D is perhaps TRBD1 (6 bases). There are 15 residues in the CDR3. The ends were cut back, 0 bases at V and 6 bases at J, with 10 bases in the middle. In germline, CDR1 is SGHNT, CDR2 YYREEE (reference sequence). This CDR3 is CASSLEQGGNSPLHF. DNA of the CDR3: TGTGCCAGCAGCTTGGAACAGGGTGGTAATTCACCCCTCCACTTT.

The sample holds one count of this clone. The chain has TRBV6-5 and TRBJ2-7, with 7 bases fitting TRBD2. CDR3 length: 14 amino acids. Losses at the gene ends were 2 bases for V and 4 bases for J; bases not matched to a gene: 5. The V gene's germline CDR1 is MNHEY and CDR2 SVGAGI. The CDR3 DNA follows: TGTGCCAGCAGTTACCCCGGGAGGAGATACGAGCAGTACTTC. Amino acid sequence: CASSYPGRRYEQYF.

V usage is TRBV18 and J usage is TRBJ2-7, with 11 bases matching TRBD1. With 3 bases clipped from V and 5 bases from J, the junction kept 6 bases outside the gene matches. Per germline, CDR1 KGHSH and CDR2 LQKENI. There are 15 residues in the CDR3. CDR3 nucleotide sequence: TGTGCCAGCTCACCGCCCGGGACAGGGGGAGACGAGCAGTACTTC. It specifies CASSPPGTGGDEQYF.

The chain carries TRBV7-8 and TRBJ2-7; D remains unclear. Germline values: CDR1 SGHVS, CDR2 FQNEAQ. The CDR3 consists of 11 residues. The V end was cut by 5 bases, the J end by 2 bases, with 4 bases between. The CDR3 is CASSLTYEQYF. CDR3 nucleotides: TGTGCCAGCAGCCTCACCTACGAGCAGTACTTC.

CDR3 in amino acids: CASSTRDSGGYTF. The CDR3 region has the DNA TGTGCCAGCAGTACCCGGGACAGTGGTGGCTACACCTTC. V and J are TRBV6-6 and TRBJ1-2, with 7 positions matching TRBD1. Germline CDR1 is MNHNY and CDR2 is SVGAGI (reference sequence). The CDR3 has 13 residues. J lost 7 bases, V lost 5 bases, and 7 bases had no gene match.